This record looks at one T cell receptor beta chain sequence and its context. Data came from immunoSEQ multiplex PCR; TCRdb stores just in-frame clones and leaves some out. The table records about 350,000 clones, more than 75% of them present only once. This record comes from a study of Ad26.COV2.S vaccination and SARS-CoV-2 variants. V lost 4 bases to trimming and J lost 2 bases, with 16 bases between them. The germline gives CDR1 SGHTS, CDR2 YDEGEE. CDR3 length: 15 residues. Treatment in this sample: around 19 received Ad26.COV2.S at low or high dose, single or two shots; several received placebo; per-sample allocation not given. Day 63 after the first injection of vaccine or placebo was the sampling time.

This TCR derives from a person between 18 and 60 years old who received the Ad26.COV2.S COVID-19 vaccine or a placebo. This specimen was peripheral blood, taken in a trial of Ad26.COV2.S vaccine versus placebo. The gene calls are TRBV5-8 and TRBJ2-7; D is uncertain. The CDR3 DNA reads as TGTGCCAGCAGCCGCGCGGTAGGGCCTACCTACGAGCAGTACTTC. This gives the protein CASSRAVGPTYEQYF. Together with reference TRBV5-8 and TRBJ2-7, the CDR3 gives the full variable domain: EAGVTQSPTHLIKTRGQQATLRCSPISGHTSVYWYQQALGLGLQFLLWYDEGEERNRGNFPPRFSGRQFPNYSSELNVNALELEDSALYLCASSRAVGPTYEQYFGPGTRLTVT.